The 19 T cell receptor beta chains listed next were all sequenced from one sample in a study of T cell clonality in common variable immunodeficiency. Repertoires were generated with immunoSEQ multiplex PCR, while TCRdb's copy carries only in-frame clones and drops some. The sample counts tens of thousands of clones, none seen once; the ten largest own approximately 3.6%. Sequencing was performed on peripheral blood mononuclear cells. The receptors derive from a person aged 18 to 70 in good health.

This clone was found many times. The CDR3 end is not reached by the read, which stops 3 residues before it; the germline J gene fills it in. The chain combines TRBV11-2 with TRBJ1-2; TRBD1 agrees at 9 bases. Germline values: CDR1 SGHAT, CDR2 FQNNGV. V was clipped by 4 bases and J by 5 bases; unmatched bases: 5. The CDR3 consists of 14 residues. The part of the CDR3 DNA that was read is TGTGCCAGCAGCTCCGGGACAGGGTTGTATGGC. Its protein product is CASSSGTGLYG. In full, the CDR3 is CASSSGTGLYGYTF.

This clone was seen a few times. The CDR3 end is not reached by the read, which stops 3 residues before it; the germline J gene fills it in. The chain joins TRBV19 to TRBJ1-5; 8 nucleotides align to TRBD1. The CDR3 sequence is 14 residues long. Germline values: CDR1 LNHDA, CDR2 SQIVND (reference sequence). V shed 7 bases and J 9 bases; nucleotides not matched to a gene: 11. CDR3 DNA (partial): TGTGCCAGTACCGGGGACAGGAGTTTATCGCCC. It translates to CASTGDRSLSP. The CDR3 in full is CASTGDRSLSPQHF.

This clone showed up just a few times. This may stem from a read error, because a much larger clone lies one nucleotide away. The read terminates 3 residues before the CDR3 end, so the remaining end is supplied by the germline J gene. The rearrangement joins TRBV30 to TRBJ2-2; D call uncertain. This CDR3 comprises 12 residues. Germline loops: CDR1 GTSNPN, CDR2 SVGIG (reference sequence). The CDR3 sequence is CAWNRVANVLFF. The DNA read from the CDR3 is TGTGCCTGGAATCGTGTGGCCAACGTG.

Remarks on this clone: The read comes to an end 3 residues before the CDR3 does, leaving the germline J gene to fill in the end. The chain couples TRBV20-1 to TRBJ1-1, with 7 positions matching TRBD1. This CDR3 has 15 residues. Germline V gives CDR1 DFQATT, CDR2 SNEGSKA (reference sequence). The V and J ends lost 6 bases and 5 bases, in that order; junction bases with no gene match: 15. CDR3 loop: CSARKGASRTTEAFF. Incomplete CDR3 DNA: TGCAGTGCGAGAAAGGGGGCATCGAGAACAACTGAA.

Many counts were recorded for this clone. The CDR3 end lies 3 residues beyond the end of the read and is filled in from the germline J gene. The chain uses TRBV20-1 and TRBJ1-4; TRBD1 agrees at 10 bases. V lost 3 bases, J lost 6 bases, and 4 bases stayed unmatched. Per the germline V gene, CDR1 is DFQATT and CDR2 is SNEGSKA (reference sequence). The CDR3 is 14 residues long. CDR3 region: CSARAGQGHEKLFF. The sequenced part of the CDR3 DNA is TGCAGTGCTAGGGCGGGACAGGGGCATGAAAAA.

A few counts support this clone. Read data end 3 residues before the CDR3 end; the end is taken from the germline J gene. The rearrangement links TRBV2 to TRBJ2-3; the D gene is possibly TRBD2 (6 bases). The CDR3 runs to 13 residues. The germline V and J ends were trimmed by 10 bases and 0 bases, with 11 bases remaining between them. Germline V gene lookup returns CDR1 SNHLY and CDR2 FYNNEI. CDR3 bases read: TGTGCCACGAAGACTAGGAGCACAGATACG. Translated: CATKTRSTDT. The whole CDR3 protein is CATKTRSTDTQYF.

This clone was picked up a small number of times. The read halts 3 residues ahead of the CDR3 end, with the missing end drawn from the germline J gene. This chain links TRBV19 with TRBJ1-1; D is undetermined. Trimming took off 7 bases at V and 1 base at J, with 16 bases between the two ends. The CDR3 is 15 residues long. From germline, CDR1 is LNHDA and CDR2 SQIVND (reference sequence). The DNA read from the CDR3 is TGTGCCAGTACCGGGTGGCGGCCAAGGAACACTGAA. Translated, it gives CASTGWRPRNTE. The entire CDR3 protein reads CASTGWRPRNTEAFF. Combining the CDR3 with reference TRBV19 and TRBJ1-1 gives the whole variable domain DGGITQSPKYLFRKEGQNVTLSCEQNLNHDAMYWYRQDPGQGLRLIYYSQIVNDFQKGDIAEGYSVSREKKESFPLTVTSAQKNPTAFYLCASTGWRPRNTEAFFGQGTRLTVV.

Remarks on this clone: Read data end 3 residues before the CDR3 end; the end is taken from the germline J gene. The gene calls are TRBV18 and TRBJ2-3, with 14 bases aligning to TRBD2. Germline V CDR1 and CDR2: KGHSH, LQKENI. This CDR3 has 19 residues. The V segment lost 3 bases and the J segment 5 bases; nucleotides outside the gene matches: 13. CDR3 bases read: TGTGCCAGCTCACCTGAACTGGGACTAGCGGGGGCCGGGGGAGATACG. It translates to CASSPELGLAGAGGDT. The complete CDR3 protein is CASSPELGLAGAGGDTQYF.

The sample holds many counts of this clone. The read halts 3 residues ahead of the CDR3 end, with the missing end drawn from the germline J gene. The chain is built from TRBV18 and TRBJ2-3, with 7 bases that match TRBD2. The CDR3 is made up of 17 amino acids. The trim removed 3 bases at V and 1 base at J, leaving 10 bases unmatched. The germline gives CDR1 KGHSH, CDR2 LQKENI. The CDR3 spells CASSPIATSKRTDTQYF. Incomplete CDR3 DNA: TGTGCCAGCTCACCGATAGCGACTAGCAAACGCACAGATACG.

This clone appeared many times. The CDR3 DNA, read in part, is TGTGCCAGTAGTATAGGAGTACTAGCGGGTTCCTCCTACGAG. Its translation: CASSIGVLAGSSYE. The CDR3 in full is CASSIGVLAGSSYEQYF. V gene TRBV19 combines with J gene TRBJ2-7; 9 bases map to TRBD2. The read finishes 3 residues shy of the CDR3 end, and the germline J gene is used to complete it. CDR1 LNHDA and CDR2 SQIVND come from the germline V gene (reference sequence). V lost 1 base to trimming and J lost 0 bases; unmatched junction nucleotides: 7. CDR3 length equals 17 residues.

This clone occurred many times. The sequenced fragment ends 3 residues before the CDR3 boundary, so the rest is inferred from the germline J gene. V gene TRBV20-1 combines with J gene TRBJ1-2; D unresolved. The CDR3 is 12 residues long. Germline V gene data show CDR1 as DFQATT and CDR2 as SNEGSKA (reference sequence). V was shortened by 5 bases and J by 7 bases, with 14 bases between the two germline ends. This chain's CDR3 is CSASSPIAGYTF. The DNA read from the CDR3 is TGCAGTGCTTCTTCCCCGATAGCTGGC.

This clone was observed at least ten times. The read terminates 3 residues before the CDR3 end, so the remaining end is supplied by the germline J gene. The J gene is TRBJ2-3, the V gene TRBV16; tentative D call: TRBD1 (5 bases). The CDR3 is 15 amino acids. Germline CDR1 and CDR2: KGHSY and FQNENV. Deletions cut 3 bases from V and 2 bases from J, with 12 bases between. The sequenced part of the CDR3 DNA is TGTGCCAGCAGCCACCGTGACAGCCCCACAGATACG. It encodes CASSHRDSPTDT. The entire CDR3 is CASSHRDSPTDTQYF. The whole variable domain, remainder taken from reference TRBV16 and TRBJ2-3, is GEEVAQTPKHLVRGEGQKAKLYCAPIKGHSYVFWYQQVLKNEFKFLISFQNENVFDETGMPKERFSAKCLPNSPCSLEIQATKLEDSAVYFCASSHRDSPTDTQYFGPGTRLTVL.

This clone was seen many times. Read data end 3 residues before the CDR3 end; the end is taken from the germline J gene. V gene TRBV12-3 or TRBV12-4 combines with J gene TRBJ2-1, with D possibly TRBD2 on 6 matching bases. The CDR3 spans 14 residues. V dropped 5 bases and J dropped 3 bases, with 11 bases sitting between them. The sequenced part of the CDR3 DNA is TGTGCCAGCAGTCCAGTGGGGGGCTACAATGAG. Its protein is CASSPVGGYNE. The entire CDR3 protein is CASSPVGGYNEQFF.

This clone was seen ten or more times. The CDR3 end lies 3 residues beyond the end of the read and is filled in from the germline J gene. The genes are TRBV20-1 and TRBJ1-4; D is undetermined. V lost 2 bases and J 0 bases, leaving 7 bases between the germline ends. This CDR3 is built from 14 residues. CDR1 DFQATT and CDR2 SNEGSKA come from the germline V gene (reference sequence). The CDR3 is CSARRAATNEKLFF. Incomplete CDR3 DNA: TGCAGTGCTAGAAGGGCAGCAACTAATGAAAAA.

This clone was counted at least ten times. The read ends 3 residues shy of where the CDR3 ends; the end is completed using the germline J gene. The J gene is TRBJ2-3, the V gene TRBV6-1; 8 nucleotides line up with TRBD2. The CDR3 length is 17 residues. Germline trimming cut 2 bases from V and 2 bases from J; bases unmatched to any gene: 9. CDR1 is MNHNS and CDR2 is SASEGT in the germline V gene. The CDR3: CASSERLAGEVTDTQYF. The part of the CDR3 DNA that was read is TGTGCCAGCAGTGAAAGGCTAGCGGGCGAAGTCACAGATACG.

This clone is medium-sized in the sample. The CDR3 extends 3 residues past the end of the read, so its final part is completed from the germline J gene. The chain recombines TRBV6-4 with TRBJ2-1, with 11 bases lining up with TRBD2. With 2 bases clipped from V and 3 bases from J, the junction kept 9 bases outside the gene matches. CDR3 size: 18 residues. Germline V gene sequence: CDR1 MRHNA, CDR2 SNTAGT. The CDR3 is CASSDGLAGGRGYNEQFF. The sequenced CDR3 bases are TGTGCCAGCAGTGACGGGCTAGCGGGAGGTCGGGGCTACAATGAG.

Points on this clone: The read finishes 3 residues shy of the CDR3 end, and the germline J gene is used to complete it. The chain uses TRBV7-2 and TRBJ1-2, with D tentatively TRBD1 (6 bases). The CDR3 consists of 15 residues. Per germline, CDR1 SGHTA and CDR2 FQGNSA. V dropped 5 bases and J dropped 0 bases, with 13 bases sitting between them. CDR3 loop: CASSPTGLANYGYTF. CDR3 DNA (partial): TGTGCCAGCAGCCCGACAGGCTTAGCTAACTATGGC.

This clone was recorded many times. The CDR3 goes on 3 residues after the read ends, and that part is filled in from the germline J gene. The chain is built from TRBV18 and TRBJ2-5; D is perhaps TRBD1 (6 bases). Per the germline V gene, CDR1 is KGHSH and CDR2 is LQKENI. The CDR3 runs to 16 residues. Trimming cost V 3 bases and J 1 base, with 15 bases left between them. The CDR3 spells CASSPSDSTRQETQYF. The part of the CDR3 DNA that was read is TGTGCCAGCTCACCTTCGGACAGTACGCGCCAAGAGACC.

This clone was counted many times. The sequence runs out 3 residues before the end of the CDR3; the remainder is reconstructed from the germline J gene. This chain connects TRBV13 to TRBJ2-3; 12 bases map to TRBD2. Germline V gene lookup returns CDR1 PRHDT and CDR2 FYEKMQ (reference sequence). The length of the CDR3 is 16 residues. The junction had 3 bases not matched to a gene; V was cut back by 5 bases and J by 0 bases. CDR3 region: CASSPLAGGSTDTQYF. The CDR3 DNA, read in part, is TGTGCCAGCAGCCCTCTAGCGGGGGGGAGCACAGATACG.